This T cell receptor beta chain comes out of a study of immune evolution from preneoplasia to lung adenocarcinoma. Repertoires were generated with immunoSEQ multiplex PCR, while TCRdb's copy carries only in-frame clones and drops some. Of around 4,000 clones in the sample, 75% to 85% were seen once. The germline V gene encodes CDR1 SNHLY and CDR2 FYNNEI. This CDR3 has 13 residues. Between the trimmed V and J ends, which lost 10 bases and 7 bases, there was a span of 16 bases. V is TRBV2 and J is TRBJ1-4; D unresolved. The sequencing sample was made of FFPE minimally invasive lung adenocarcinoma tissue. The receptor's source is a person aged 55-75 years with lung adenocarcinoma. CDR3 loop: CATKPPWGEKLFF. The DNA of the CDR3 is TGTGCCACCAAACCCCCTTGGGGTGAAAAACTGTTTTTT. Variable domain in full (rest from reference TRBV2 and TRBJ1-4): EPEVTQTPSHQVTQMGQEVILRCVPISNHLYFYWYRQILGQKVEFLVSFYNNEISEKSEIFDDQFSVERPDGSNFTLKIRSTKLEDSAMYFCATKPPWGEKLFFGSGTQLSVL.